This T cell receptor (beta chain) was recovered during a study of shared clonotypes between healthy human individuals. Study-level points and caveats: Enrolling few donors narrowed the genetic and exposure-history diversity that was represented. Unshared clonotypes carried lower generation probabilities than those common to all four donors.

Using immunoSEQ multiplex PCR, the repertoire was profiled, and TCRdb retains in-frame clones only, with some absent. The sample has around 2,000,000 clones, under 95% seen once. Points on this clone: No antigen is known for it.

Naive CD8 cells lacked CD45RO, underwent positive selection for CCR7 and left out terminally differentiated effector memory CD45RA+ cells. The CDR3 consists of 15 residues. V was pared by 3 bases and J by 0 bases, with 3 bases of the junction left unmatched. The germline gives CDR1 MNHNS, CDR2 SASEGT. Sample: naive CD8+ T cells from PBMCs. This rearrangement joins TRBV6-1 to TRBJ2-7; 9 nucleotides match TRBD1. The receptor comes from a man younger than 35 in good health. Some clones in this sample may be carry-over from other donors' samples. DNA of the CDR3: TGTGCCAGCAGTGATCGGGACAGGGCCTCCTACGAGCAGTACTTC. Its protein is CASSDRDRASYEQYF.